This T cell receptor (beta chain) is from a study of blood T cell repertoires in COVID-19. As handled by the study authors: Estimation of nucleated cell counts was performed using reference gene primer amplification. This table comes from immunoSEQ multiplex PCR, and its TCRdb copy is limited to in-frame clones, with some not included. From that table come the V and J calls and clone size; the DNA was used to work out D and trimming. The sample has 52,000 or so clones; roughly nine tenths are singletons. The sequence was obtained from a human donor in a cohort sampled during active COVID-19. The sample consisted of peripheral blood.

In nucleotides, the CDR3 is TGTGCCAGCAGTCTAGACAGGGGACTAGCGGACGAAGGTGAGACCCAGTACTTC. Translating gives CASSLDRGLADEGETQYF. The chain uses TRBV11-2 and TRBJ2-5; 11 bases match TRBD2. Germline V gene data show CDR1 as SGHAT and CDR2 as FQNNGV. The CDR3 extends over 18 amino acids. J was trimmed by 5 bases and V by 6 bases; bases with no gene match: 17.